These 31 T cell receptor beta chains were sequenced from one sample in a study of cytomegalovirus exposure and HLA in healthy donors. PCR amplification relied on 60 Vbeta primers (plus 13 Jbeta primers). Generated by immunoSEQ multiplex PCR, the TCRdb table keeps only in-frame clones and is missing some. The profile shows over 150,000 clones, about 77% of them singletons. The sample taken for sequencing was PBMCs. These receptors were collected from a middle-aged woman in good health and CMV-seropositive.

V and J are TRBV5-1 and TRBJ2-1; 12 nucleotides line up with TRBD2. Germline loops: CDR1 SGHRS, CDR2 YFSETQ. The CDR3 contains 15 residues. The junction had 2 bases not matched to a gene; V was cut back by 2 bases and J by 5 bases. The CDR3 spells CASSFRLAGDNEQFF. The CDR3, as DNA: TGCGCCAGCAGCTTCCGACTAGCGGGGGACAATGAGCAGTTCTTC.

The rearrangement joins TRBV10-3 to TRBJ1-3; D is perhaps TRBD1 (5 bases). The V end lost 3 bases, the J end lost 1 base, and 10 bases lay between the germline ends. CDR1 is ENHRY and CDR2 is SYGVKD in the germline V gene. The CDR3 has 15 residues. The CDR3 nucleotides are TGTGCCATCAGTGATGGGACTTCATCTGGAAACACCATATATTTT. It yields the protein CAISDGTSSGNTIYF.

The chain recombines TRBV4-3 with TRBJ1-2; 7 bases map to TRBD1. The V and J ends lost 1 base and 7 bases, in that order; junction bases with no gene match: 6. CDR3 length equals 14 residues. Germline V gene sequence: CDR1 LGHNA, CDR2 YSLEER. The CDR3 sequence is CASSQADRVAGYTF. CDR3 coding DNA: TGCGCCAGCAGCCAAGCTGACAGGGTGGCTGGCTACACCTTC.

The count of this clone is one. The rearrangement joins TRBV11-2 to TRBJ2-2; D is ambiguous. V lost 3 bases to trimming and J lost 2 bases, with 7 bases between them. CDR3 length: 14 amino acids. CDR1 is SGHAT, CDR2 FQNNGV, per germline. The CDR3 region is CASSFIINTGELFF. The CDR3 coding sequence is TGTGCCAGCAGCTTTATAATTAACACCGGGGAGCTGTTTTTT.

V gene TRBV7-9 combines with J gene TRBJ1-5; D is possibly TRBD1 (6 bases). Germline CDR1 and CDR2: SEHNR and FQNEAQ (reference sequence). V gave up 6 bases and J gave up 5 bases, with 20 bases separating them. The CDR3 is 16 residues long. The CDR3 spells CASRLNNRDNDQPQHF. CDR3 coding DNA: TGTGCCAGCAGACTAAATAACAGGGATAACGATCAGCCCCAGCATTTT. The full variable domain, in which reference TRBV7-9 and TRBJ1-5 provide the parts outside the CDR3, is DTGVSQNPRHKITKRGQNVTFRCDPISEHNRLYWYRQTLGQGPEFLTYFQNEAQLEKSRLLSDRFSAERPKGSFSTLEIQRTEQGDSAMYLCASRLNNRDNDQPQHFGDGTRLSIL.

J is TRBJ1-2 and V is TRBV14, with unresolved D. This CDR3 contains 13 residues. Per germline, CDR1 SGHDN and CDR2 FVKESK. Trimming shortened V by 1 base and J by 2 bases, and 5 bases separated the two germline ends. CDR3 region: CASSQGQNYGYTF. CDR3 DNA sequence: TGTGCCAGCAGCCAAGGGCAGAACTATGGCTACACCTTC. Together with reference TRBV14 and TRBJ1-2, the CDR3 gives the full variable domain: EAGVTQFPSHSVIEKGQTVTLRCDPISGHDNLYWYRRVMGKEIKFLLHFVKESKQDESGMPNNRFLAERTGGTYSTLKVQPAELEDSGVYFCASSQGQNYGYTFGSGTRLTVV.

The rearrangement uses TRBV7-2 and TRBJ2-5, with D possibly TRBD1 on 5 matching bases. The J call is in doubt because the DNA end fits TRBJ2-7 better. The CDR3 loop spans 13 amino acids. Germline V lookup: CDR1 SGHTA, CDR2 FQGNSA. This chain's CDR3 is CASSFGHLYEQYF. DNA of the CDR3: TGTGCCAGCAGCTTCGGACATCTCTACGAGCAGTACTTC.

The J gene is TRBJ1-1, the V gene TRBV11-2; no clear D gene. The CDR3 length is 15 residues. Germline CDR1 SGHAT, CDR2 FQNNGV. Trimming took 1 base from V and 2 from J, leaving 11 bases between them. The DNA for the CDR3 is TGTGCCAGCAGCTTAGGGGCGGGAGGAAACACTGAAGCTTTCTTT. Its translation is CASSLGAGGNTEAFF. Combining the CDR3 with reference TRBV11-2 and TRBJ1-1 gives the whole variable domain EAGVAQSPRYKIIEKRQSVAFWCNPISGHATLYWYQQILGQGPKLLIQFQNNGVVDDSQLPKDRFSAERLKGVDSTLKIQPAKLEDSAVYLCASSLGAGGNTEAFFGQGTRLTVV.

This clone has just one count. The CDR3 region is CSVNSYPSSSGYTF. DNA of the CDR3: TGCAGCGTTAACTCATACCCGAGCTCGAGTGGCTACACCTTC. The rearrangement uses TRBV29-1 and TRBJ1-2; the D is unclear. CDR1 is SQVTM and CDR2 is ANQGSEA in the germline V gene. This CDR3 region has 14 residues. Between the trimmed V and J ends, which lost 5 bases and 7 bases, there was a span of 20 bases.

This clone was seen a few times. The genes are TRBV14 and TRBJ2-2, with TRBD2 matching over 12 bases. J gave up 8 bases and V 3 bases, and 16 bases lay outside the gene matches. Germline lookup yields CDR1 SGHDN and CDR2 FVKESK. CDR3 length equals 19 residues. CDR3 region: CASSHFGWASGRVEGELFF. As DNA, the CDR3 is TGTGCCAGCAGCCACTTCGGGTGGGCTAGCGGGAGGGTTGAAGGGGAGCTGTTTTTT.

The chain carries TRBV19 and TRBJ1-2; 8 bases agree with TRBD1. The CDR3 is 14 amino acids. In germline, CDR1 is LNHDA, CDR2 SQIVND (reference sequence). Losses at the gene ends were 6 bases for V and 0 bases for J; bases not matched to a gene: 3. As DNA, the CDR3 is TGTGCCAGTAGACAGGGGGGGACTAACTATGGCTACACCTTC. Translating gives CASRQGGTNYGYTF.

This CDR3 is CASSLDRRGNQPQHF. The CDR3 bases are TGTGCCAGCAGCTTAGATCGTAGAGGCAATCAGCCCCAGCATTTT. The rearrangement joins TRBV11-2 to TRBJ1-5; D unresolved. CDR3 size: 15 residues. V dropped 0 bases and J dropped 2 bases, with 8 bases sitting between them. Germline loops: CDR1 SGHAT, CDR2 FQNNGV.

The DNA for the CDR3 is TGTGCCCGAAGACAGGGTTCCAATTCACCCCTCCACTTT. Residues: CARRQGSNSPLHF. The J gene is TRBJ1-6, the V gene TRBV2, with TRBD1 matching over 7 bases. The CDR3 has 13 amino acids. Trimming removed 11 bases from V and 7 bases from J; junction bases left unmatched: 8. Germline CDR1 reads SNHLY; CDR2 reads FYNNEI.

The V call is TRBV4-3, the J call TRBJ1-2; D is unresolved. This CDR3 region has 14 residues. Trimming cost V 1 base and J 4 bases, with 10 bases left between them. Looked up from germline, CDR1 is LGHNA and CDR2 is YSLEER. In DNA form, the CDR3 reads TGCGCCAGCAGCCAAGGAGGGAATGGCTATGGCTACACCTTC. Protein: CASSQGGNGYGYTF.

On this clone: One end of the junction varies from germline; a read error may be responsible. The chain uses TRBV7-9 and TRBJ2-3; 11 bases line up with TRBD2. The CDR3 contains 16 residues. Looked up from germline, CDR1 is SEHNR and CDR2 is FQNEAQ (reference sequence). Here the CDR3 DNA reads TGTGCCAGCAGCCCGTTAGCGGGAGGGCCGACAGGTACGCAGTATTTT. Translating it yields CASSPLAGGPTGTQYF.

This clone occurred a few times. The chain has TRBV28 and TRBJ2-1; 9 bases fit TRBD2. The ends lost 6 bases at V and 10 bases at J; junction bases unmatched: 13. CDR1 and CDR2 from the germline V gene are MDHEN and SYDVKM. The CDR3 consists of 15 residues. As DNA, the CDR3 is TGTGCCAGCAGCCAAGCGGGGGGCCTGAGAGAAGAGCAGTTCTTC. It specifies CASSQAGGLREEQFF.

This CDR3 is CASSLGGGWVREQYF. CDR3 DNA: TGTGCCAGCAGCTTAGGTGGCGGTTGGGTAAGGGAGCAGTACTTC. V gene TRBV7-2 combines with J gene TRBJ2-7; D unresolved. CDR3 length equals 15 residues. Trimming took off 1 base at V and 7 bases at J, with 17 bases between the two ends. The germline CDR1 and CDR2 sequences are SGHTA and FQGNSA.

The CDR3 sequence is CASSPPKGQTLGAGNEQFF. As DNA, the CDR3 is TGCGCCAGCAGCCCTCCCAAGGGACAGACCCTCGGAGCTGGCAATGAGCAGTTCTTC. The V and J genes are TRBV4-1 and TRBJ2-1; 7 bases line up with TRBD1. This CDR3 spans 19 amino acids. After removal of 4 bases from V and 6 bases from J, the junction contained 21 bases not matched to a gene. Germline V gene lookup returns CDR1 MGHRA and CDR2 YSYEKL.

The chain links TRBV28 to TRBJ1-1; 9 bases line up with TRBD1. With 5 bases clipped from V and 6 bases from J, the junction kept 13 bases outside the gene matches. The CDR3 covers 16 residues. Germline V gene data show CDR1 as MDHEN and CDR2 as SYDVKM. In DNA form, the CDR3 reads TGTGCCAGCAGTCTCGGGACAGGGATCCTGACGGCTGAAGCTTTCTTT. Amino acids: CASSLGTGILTAEAFF.

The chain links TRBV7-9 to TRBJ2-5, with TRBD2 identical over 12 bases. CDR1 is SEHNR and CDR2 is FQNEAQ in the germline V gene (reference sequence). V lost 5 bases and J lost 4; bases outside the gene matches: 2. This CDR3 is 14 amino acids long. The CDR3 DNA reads TGTGCCAGCAGCATACTAGCGGGGGGAGAGACCCAGTACTTC. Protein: CASSILAGGETQYF.

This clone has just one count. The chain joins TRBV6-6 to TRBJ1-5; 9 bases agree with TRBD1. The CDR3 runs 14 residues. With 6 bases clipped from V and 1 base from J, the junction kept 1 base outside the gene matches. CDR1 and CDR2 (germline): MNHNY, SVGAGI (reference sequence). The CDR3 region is CASRDRGSNQPQHF. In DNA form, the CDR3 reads TGTGCCAGCAGGGACAGGGGAAGCAATCAGCCCCAGCATTTT.

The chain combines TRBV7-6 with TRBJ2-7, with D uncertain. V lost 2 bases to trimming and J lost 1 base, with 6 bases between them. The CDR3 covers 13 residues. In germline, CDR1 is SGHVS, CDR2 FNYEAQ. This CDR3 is CASSLPGSYEQYF. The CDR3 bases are TGTGCCAGCAGCTTACCCGGTTCCTACGAGCAGTACTTC.

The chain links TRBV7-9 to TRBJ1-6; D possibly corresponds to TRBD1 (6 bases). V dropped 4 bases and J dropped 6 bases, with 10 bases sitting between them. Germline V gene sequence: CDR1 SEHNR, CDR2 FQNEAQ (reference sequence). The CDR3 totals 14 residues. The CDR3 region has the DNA TGTGCCAGCAGCTCGGGACATCCTAATTCACCCCTCCACTTT. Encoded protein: CASSSGHPNSPLHF.

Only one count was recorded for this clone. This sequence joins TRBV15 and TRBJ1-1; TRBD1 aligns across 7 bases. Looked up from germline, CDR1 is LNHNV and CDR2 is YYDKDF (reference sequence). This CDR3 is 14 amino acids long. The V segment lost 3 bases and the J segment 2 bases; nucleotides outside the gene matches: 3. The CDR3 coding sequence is TGTGCCACCAGCAGCGACAGGGCAAACACTGAAGCTTTCTTT. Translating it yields CATSSDRANTEAFF. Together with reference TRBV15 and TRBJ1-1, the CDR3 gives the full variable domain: DAMVIQNPRYQVTQFGKPVTLSCSQTLNHNVMYWYQQKSSQAPKLLFHYYDKDFNNEADTPDNFQSRRPNTSFCFLDIRSPGLGDTAMYLCATSSDRANTEAFFGQGTRLTVV.

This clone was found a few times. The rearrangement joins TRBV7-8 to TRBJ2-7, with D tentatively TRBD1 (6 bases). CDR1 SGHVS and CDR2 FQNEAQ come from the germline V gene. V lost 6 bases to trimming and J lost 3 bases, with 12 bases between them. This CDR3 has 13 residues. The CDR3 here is CASSHRVSYEQYF. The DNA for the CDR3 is TGTGCCAGCAGTCACAGGGTGAGCTACGAGCAGTACTTC.

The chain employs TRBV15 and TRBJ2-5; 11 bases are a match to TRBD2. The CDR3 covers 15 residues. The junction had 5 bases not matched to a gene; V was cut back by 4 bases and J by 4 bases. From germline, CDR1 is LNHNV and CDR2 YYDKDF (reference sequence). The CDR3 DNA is TGTGCCACCAGCACCAAGACTAGCGGGGTAGAGACCCAGTACTTC. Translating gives CATSTKTSGVETQYF.

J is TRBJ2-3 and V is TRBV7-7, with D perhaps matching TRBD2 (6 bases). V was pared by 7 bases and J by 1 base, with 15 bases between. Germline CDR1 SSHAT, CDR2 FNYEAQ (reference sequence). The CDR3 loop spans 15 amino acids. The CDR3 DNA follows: TGTGCCAGCACCCCGGGGGTGTCGCGCACAGATACGCAGTATTTT. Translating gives CASTPGVSRTDTQYF. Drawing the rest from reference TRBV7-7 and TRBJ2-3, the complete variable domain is GAGVSQSPRYKVTKRGQDVTLRCDPISSHATLYWYQQALGQGPEFLTYFNYEAQPDKSGLPSDRFSAERPEGSISTLTIQRTEQRDSAMYRCASTPGVSRTDTQYFGPGTRLTVL.

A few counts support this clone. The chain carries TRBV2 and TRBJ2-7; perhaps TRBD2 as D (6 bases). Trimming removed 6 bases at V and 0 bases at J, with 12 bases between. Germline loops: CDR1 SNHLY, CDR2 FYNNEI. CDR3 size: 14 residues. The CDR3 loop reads CASSLSGTSYEQYF. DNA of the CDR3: TGTGCCAGCAGCCTTAGCGGAACCTCCTACGAGCAGTACTTC.

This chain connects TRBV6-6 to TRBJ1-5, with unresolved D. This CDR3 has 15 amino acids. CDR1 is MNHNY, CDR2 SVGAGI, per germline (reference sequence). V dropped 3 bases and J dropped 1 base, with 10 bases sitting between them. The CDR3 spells CASSYKTESNQPQHF. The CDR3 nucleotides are TGTGCCAGCAGTTATAAAACAGAAAGCAATCAGCCCCAGCATTTT.

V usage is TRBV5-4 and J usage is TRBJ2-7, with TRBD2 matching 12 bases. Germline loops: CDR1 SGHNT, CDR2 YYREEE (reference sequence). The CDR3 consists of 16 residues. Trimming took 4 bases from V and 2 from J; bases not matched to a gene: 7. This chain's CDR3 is CASSTERLAGAYEQYF. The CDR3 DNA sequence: TGTGCCAGCAGCACCGAACGACTAGCGGGAGCCTACGAGCAGTACTTC.

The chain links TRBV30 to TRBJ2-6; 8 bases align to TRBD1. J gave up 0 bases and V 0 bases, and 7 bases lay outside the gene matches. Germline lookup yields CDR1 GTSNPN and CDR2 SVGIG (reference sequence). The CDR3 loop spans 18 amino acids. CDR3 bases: TGTGCCTGGAGTGTAAGGGACAGGCATCTCTCTGGGGCCAACGTCCTGACTTTC. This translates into CAWSVRDRHLSGANVLTF.